This TCR beta chain was captured by sequencing in a study of glioma-infiltrating T cells after dendritic cell vaccination. PBMC were collected before vaccination, two weeks after the third vaccination, and at progression. The CDR3 sequence is 15 residues long. Germline assignment: CDR1 MNHEY and CDR2 SVGAGI. J was trimmed by 3 bases and V by 8 bases; bases with no gene match: 12. The assay was immunoSEQ multiplex PCR, and TCRdb's table has in-frame clones only and misses some. The data contain more than 95,000 clones, about four fifths of them seen just once; the ten biggest clones take up approximately 12%.

This clonotype originated in a human donor with glioblastoma. The material sequenced was blood, taken before dendritic cell vaccination. This sequence joins TRBV6-5 and TRBJ2-5; 7 bases agree with TRBD2. This CDR3 is CASSTGLAVKETQYF. DNA of the CDR3: TGTGCCAGCTCAACTGGGCTAGCGGTAAAAGAGACCCAGTACTTC.